This passage covers 29 T cell receptor beta chains from one sample sequenced in a study of cytomegalovirus exposure and HLA in healthy donors. In the PCR, 60 Vbeta and 13 Jbeta primers were used. Here immunoSEQ multiplex PCR was the method, and the copy in TCRdb shows in-frame clones only, minus some. There are fewer than 30,000 clones in the sample, with approximately 0.7% held by the top ten. The material sequenced was PBMCs. The receptors shown here come from a man between 25 and 39 years old in good health and CMV-seronegative.

The J gene is TRBJ1-6, the V gene TRBV30, with TRBD1 matching over 7 bases. CDR3 length: 14 amino acids. The germline V gene encodes CDR1 GTSNPN and CDR2 SVGIG (reference sequence). V lost 1 base and J lost 7; bases outside the gene matches: 4. This chain's CDR3 is CAWSEGGGNSPLHF. Here the CDR3 DNA reads TGTGCCTGGAGTGAAGGAGGGGGCAATTCACCCCTCCACTTT.

The J gene is TRBJ2-1, the V gene TRBV19, with D possibly being TRBD1 (6 bases). This CDR3 has 14 amino acids. Deletions cut 1 base from V and 2 bases from J, with 6 bases between. Germline CDR1 LNHDA, CDR2 SQIVND (reference sequence). The CDR3 bases are TGTGCCAGTAGTATAGGGACAGCCTACAATGAGCAGTTCTTC. It yields the protein CASSIGTAYNEQFF.

The chain has TRBV7-2 and TRBJ2-1; the match to TRBD2 covers 7 bases. The CDR3 has 16 amino acids. The germline gives CDR1 SGHTA, CDR2 FQGNSA. Trimming cost V 1 base and J 4 bases; bases outside gene matches: 7. The CDR3 region is CASSLEDSSGYNEQFF. CDR3 DNA sequence: TGTGCCAGCAGCTTAGAAGACTCTAGCGGATACAATGAGCAGTTCTTC.

This sequence joins TRBV28 and TRBJ1-1, with D tentatively TRBD1 (5 bases). In germline, CDR1 is MDHEN, CDR2 SYDVKM. Trimming took off 5 bases at V and 1 base at J, with 20 bases between the two ends. The CDR3 is 17 amino acids. CDR3 amino acids: CASSPSGLRKKNTEAFF. The DNA for the CDR3 is TGTGCCAGCAGTCCTTCGGGACTCCGGAAAAAGAACACTGAAGCTTTCTTT. Full variable domain (rest looked up from reference TRBV28 and TRBJ1-1): DVKVTQSSRYLVKRTGEKVFLECVQDMDHENMFWYRQDPGLGLRLIYFSYDVKMKEKGDIPEGYSVSREKKERFSLILESASTNQTSMYLCASSPSGLRKKNTEAFFGQGTRLTVV.

This chain links TRBV4-3 with TRBJ1-2; 10 nucleotides align to TRBD1. The CDR3 covers 17 residues. Germline CDR1 and CDR2: LGHNA and YSLEER. Germline trimming cut 1 base from V and 6 bases from J; bases unmatched to any gene: 11. CDR3 sequence (DNA): TGCGCCAGCAGCCAAGTTAAGGGACAGGGGATGTTGGATGGCTACACCTTC. It codes for CASSQVKGQGMLDGYTF.

The chain recombines TRBV6-5 with TRBJ2-5; 14 nucleotides match TRBD2. The trim removed 4 bases at V and 3 bases at J, leaving 4 bases unmatched. This CDR3 comprises 16 residues. Per the germline V gene, CDR1 is MNHEY and CDR2 is SVGAGI. The CDR3 nucleotides read TGTGCCAGCAGTTTTTCGACTAGCGGGAGGGAAGAGACCCAGTACTTC. It codes for CASSFSTSGREETQYF.

V and J are TRBV7-6 and TRBJ1-1; possibly TRBD1 for D (5 bases). The ends were cut back, 5 bases at V and 11 bases at J, with 18 bases in the middle. The CDR3 sequence is 13 residues long. Germline CDR1 is SGHVS and CDR2 is FNYEAQ. The CDR3 nucleotides read TGTGCCAGCAGCCCTTGGGGCCTTGAAGGGGCTTTCTTT. Its translation: CASSPWGLEGAFF. The whole variable domain, remainder taken from reference TRBV7-6 and TRBJ1-1, is GAGVSQSPRYKVTKRGQDVALRCDPISGHVSLYWYRQALGQGPEFLTYFNYEAQQDKSGLPNDRFSAERPEGSISTLTIQRTEQRDSAMYRCASSPWGLEGAFFGQGTRLTVV.

V gene TRBV6-5 combines with J gene TRBJ2-5, with TRBD2 matching over 12 bases. Losses at the gene ends were 6 bases for V and 11 bases for J; bases not matched to a gene: 13. The germline gives CDR1 MNHEY, CDR2 SVGAGI. The CDR3 has 15 residues. The CDR3 nucleotides read TGTGCCAGCAGACCTCCGGGACTAGCGGGTGAGAAGCAGTACTTC. It specifies CASRPPGLAGEKQYF.

The chain couples TRBV11-2 to TRBJ2-5; the match to TRBD1 covers 8 bases. J lost 4 bases, V lost 7 bases, and 8 bases had no gene match. CDR3 length equals 14 residues. From germline, CDR1 is SGHAT and CDR2 FQNNGV. The CDR3 is CASTIRGHGETQYF. DNA of the CDR3: TGTGCCAGCACAATCAGGGGGCACGGAGAGACCCAGTACTTC.

J is TRBJ2-1 and V is TRBV20-1, with a weak D call TRBD2 (6 bases). The V end was cut by 6 bases, the J end by 13 bases, with 13 bases between. CDR1 DFQATT and CDR2 SNEGSKA come from the germline V gene (reference sequence). The CDR3 runs 10 residues. The CDR3 DNA reads TGCAGTGCGGGACTTAGTAGCCAGTTCTTC. Translation gives CSAGLSSQFF.

The chain combines TRBV6-5 with TRBJ2-7; 9 positions agree with TRBD1. Trimming removed 4 bases from V and 5 bases from J; junction bases left unmatched: 6. Germline CDR1 MNHEY, CDR2 SVGAGI. The CDR3 extends over 14 amino acids. CDR3 region: CASSSGQGNNEQYF. CDR3 nucleotide sequence: TGTGCCAGCAGTTCGGGACAGGGCAACAACGAGCAGTACTTC.

The chain uses TRBV6-6 and TRBJ1-6; 9 nucleotides align to TRBD1. Germline CDR1 reads MNHNY; CDR2 reads SVGAGI (reference sequence). The CDR3 has 16 amino acids. V dropped 2 bases and J dropped 6; count of bases not matched to a gene: 5. In nucleotides, the CDR3 is TGTGCCAGCAGTTACGCGACAGGGGGAGGTAATTCACCCCTCCACTTT. Protein sequence: CASSYATGGGNSPLHF.

The chain uses TRBV27 and TRBJ2-7; no firm D call. With 6 bases removed from V and 3 bases from J, the gap between germline ends came to 18 bases. This CDR3 is built from 15 residues. The germline V gene has CDR1 MNHEY and CDR2 SMNVEV (reference sequence). The CDR3 DNA sequence: TGTGCCAGCAGCCCGGAGAAACCTCCTTACTACGAGCAGTACTTC. This codes for CASSPEKPPYYEQYF.

This rearrangement joins TRBV6-5 to TRBJ2-7; 9 bases line up with TRBD1. From germline, CDR1 is MNHEY and CDR2 SVGAGI. The CDR3 spans 16 residues. J gave up 2 bases and V 0 bases, and 5 bases lay outside the gene matches. The CDR3 DNA reads TGTGCCAGCAGTTACTCCACAGGGGGCGCGACCTACGAGCAGTACTTC. Its protein is CASSYSTGGATYEQYF.

According to its frequency, this clone is medium-sized. The chain recombines TRBV6-4 with TRBJ2-2; 9 bases fit TRBD1. Germline CDR1 and CDR2: MRHNA and SNTAGT. The length of the CDR3 is 15 residues. The trim removed 4 bases at V and 3 bases at J, leaving 3 bases unmatched. The CDR3 spells CASSVGQGDTGELFF. The DNA of the CDR3 is TGTGCCAGCAGTGTGGGACAGGGCGACACCGGGGAGCTGTTTTTT.

The rearrangement joins TRBV11-2 to TRBJ2-5; D not resolved. The germline V and J ends were trimmed by 2 bases and 4 bases, with 5 bases remaining between them. The CDR3 spans 12 residues. CDR1 SGHAT and CDR2 FQNNGV come from the germline V gene. The CDR3 region is CASSLYGETQYF. The CDR3 DNA sequence: TGTGCCAGCAGCTTATACGGAGAGACCCAGTACTTC.

The chain joins TRBV6-4 to TRBJ2-5; TRBD2 agrees at 14 bases. The CDR3 has 15 residues. J gave up 5 bases and V 4 bases, and 3 bases lay outside the gene matches. Germline assignment: CDR1 MRHNA and CDR2 SNTAGT. The CDR3 bases are TGTGCCAGCAGTGCCGGGACTAGCGGGGGCGAGACCCAGTACTTC. Its protein product is CASSAGTSGGETQYF.

The chain employs TRBV7-2 and TRBJ2-5, with 10 nucleotides matching TRBD1. Germline V lookup: CDR1 SGHTA, CDR2 FQGNSA. CDR3 length equals 16 residues. After removal of 2 bases from V and 5 bases from J, the junction contained 8 bases not matched to a gene. CDR3 coding DNA: TGTGCCAGCAGCTTACCCCGACAGGGGGCGGGTGAGACCCAGTACTTC. Translated, it gives CASSLPRQGAGETQYF.

This sequence joins TRBV27 and TRBJ1-2; TRBD1 is a possible D gene (5 bases). Germline V gene data show CDR1 as MNHEY and CDR2 as SMNVEV (reference sequence). CDR3 length: 15 residues. The V end was cut by 5 bases, the J end by 4 bases, with 17 bases between. The CDR3 sequence is CASSPTYIGVYGYTF. As DNA, the CDR3 is TGTGCCAGCAGTCCAACTTATATAGGGGTCTATGGCTACACCTTC.

The chain recombines TRBV7-9 with TRBJ2-7; possibly TRBD1 for D (6 bases). With 1 base removed from V and 1 base from J, the gap between germline ends came to 8 bases. Germline V gene lookup returns CDR1 SEHNR and CDR2 FQNEAQ (reference sequence). This CDR3 comprises 14 residues. Here the CDR3 DNA reads TGTGCCAGCAGCTTAGGGACAGAGTCCTACGAGCAGTACTTC. It codes for CASSLGTESYEQYF.

CDR3: CASSPVGGSSTNEQFF. For the CDR3, the DNA is TGTGCCAGCTCACCAGTTGGAGGGAGCTCTACCAATGAGCAGTTCTTC. The chain employs TRBV18 and TRBJ2-1; TRBD2 might be the D (6 bases). The CDR3 has 16 amino acids. V lost 2 bases to trimming and J lost 6 bases, with 17 bases between them. CDR1 KGHSH and CDR2 LQKENI come from the germline V gene.

This chain uses TRBV6-1 with TRBJ2-1; perhaps TRBD2 as D (6 bases). CDR1 and CDR2 from the germline V gene are MNHNS and SASEGT. The CDR3 is made up of 15 amino acids. V gave up 1 base and J gave up 5 bases, with 12 bases separating them. CDR3 sequence: CASSEVPGVNNEQFF. DNA for the CDR3: TGTGCCAGCAGTGAAGTCCCGGGAGTAAACAATGAGCAGTTCTTC.

This chain connects TRBV6-5 to TRBJ2-7; the match to TRBD1 covers 7 bases. This CDR3 contains 15 residues. Germline CDR1 and CDR2: MNHEY and SVGAGI. Trimming cost V 7 bases and J 3 bases; bases outside gene matches: 12. The CDR3 sequence is CASTLYRGSFYEQYF. In nucleotides, the CDR3 is TGTGCCAGCACCCTATACAGGGGTAGCTTCTACGAGCAGTACTTC.

This chain connects TRBV7-9 to TRBJ2-7; no firm D call. The V end lost 2 bases, the J end lost 3 bases, and 11 bases lay between the germline ends. CDR3 length: 14 amino acids. The germline V gene encodes CDR1 SEHNR and CDR2 FQNEAQ (reference sequence). The CDR3 DNA follows: TGTGCCAGCAGCTTACTCGGGTTAGGCTACGAGCAGTACTTC. Protein sequence: CASSLLGLGYEQYF. Combining the CDR3 with reference TRBV7-9 and TRBJ2-7 gives the whole variable domain DTGVSQNPRHKITKRGQNVTFRCDPISEHNRLYWYRQTLGQGPEFLTYFQNEAQLEKSRLLSDRFSAERPKGSFSTLEIQRTEQGDSAMYLCASSLLGLGYEQYFGPGTRLTVT.

V usage is TRBV18 and J usage is TRBJ1-6; perhaps TRBD1 as D (5 bases). The CDR3 spans 16 residues. Germline CDR1 reads KGHSH; CDR2 reads LQKENI. The ends were cut back, 1 base at V and 8 bases at J, with 15 bases in the middle. The CDR3: CASSPQSGTADSPLHF. In nucleotides, the CDR3 is TGTGCCAGCTCACCACAGTCCGGGACTGCGGATTCACCCCTCCACTTT.

The chain carries TRBV7-9 and TRBJ1-1; the D gene is possibly TRBD1 (6 bases). In germline, CDR1 is SEHNR, CDR2 FQNEAQ (reference sequence). With 5 bases removed from V and 5 bases from J, the gap between germline ends came to 12 bases. The CDR3 loop spans 13 amino acids. CDR3 in amino acids: CASSQQGWTEAFF. The DNA for the CDR3 is TGTGCCAGCAGCCAGCAGGGGTGGACTGAAGCTTTCTTT.

This rearrangement joins TRBV30 to TRBJ1-2, with TRBD1 as a possible D gene (5 bases). The CDR3 totals 15 residues. Between the trimmed V and J ends, which lost 0 bases and 0 bases, there was a span of 11 bases. Germline V gives CDR1 GTSNPN, CDR2 SVGIG (reference sequence). CDR3 bases: TGTGCCTGGAGTGTTCAGGGCAGTCCTAACTATGGCTACACCTTC. As protein: CAWSVQGSPNYGYTF.

The chain recombines TRBV6-5 with TRBJ2-3; 7 nucleotides align to TRBD2. The V gene's germline CDR1 is MNHEY and CDR2 SVGAGI. With V trimmed by 5 bases and J by 0 bases, 5 bases remained unmatched. The CDR3 contains 15 residues. The CDR3 spells CASSRGVVSTDTQYF. CDR3 sequence (DNA): TGTGCCAGCAGTCGGGGGGTGGTAAGCACAGATACGCAGTATTTT.

The chain links TRBV7-2 to TRBJ2-7; D call uncertain. Germline lookup yields CDR1 SGHTA and CDR2 FQGNSA. The CDR3 has 12 residues. Trimming pared 3 bases from V and 2 bases from J, leaving 5 bases between. The CDR3 nucleotides are TGTGCCAGCAGCTTTACAACCTACGAGCAGTACTTC. Encoded protein: CASSFTTYEQYF. Full variable domain (rest looked up from reference TRBV7-2 and TRBJ2-7): GAGVSQSPSNKVTEKGKDVELRCDPISGHTALYWYRQSLGQGLEFLIYFQGNSAPDKSGLPSDRFSAERTGGSVSTLTIQRTQQEDSAVYLCASSFTTYEQYFGPGTRLTVT.